This paragraph reports one TCR beta chain. Its antigen remains unidentified. These data are taken from a study of cytomegalovirus exposure and HLA in healthy donors. Study-wide background: Early released data had 65 million to 100 million unique TCRs, all coming from HLA-typed donors.

The CDR3 spans 14 residues. Per the germline V gene, CDR1 is MNHEY and CDR2 is SMNVEV (reference sequence). Germline trimming cut 6 bases from V and 4 bases from J; bases unmatched to any gene: 8. Study observations and caveats: Common viral pathogens (according to a later analysis) appeared linked to several of the most significant clusters. In an earlier analysis, most TCR beta V segments were productive about 87% or about 30% of the time. The authors enumerated 150 to 200 TCR beta chains as linked to cytomegalovirus.

Use of 60 Vbeta and 13 Jbeta primers characterized the PCR. Profiling relied on immunoSEQ multiplex PCR, and the TCRdb table lists in-frame clones only, not all of them. The sample contains 150,000 to 200,000 clones, approximately 86% of which appear only once. Material: PBMCs. This sequence was found in a woman under 30 in good health and CMV-seronegative. The rearrangement links TRBV27 to TRBJ2-7, with TRBD2 matching over 8 bases. CDR3 loop: CASSPLAEPYEQYF. CDR3 sequence (DNA): TGTGCCAGCAGCCCACTAGCGGAGCCTTACGAGCAGTACTTC.